This passage covers 17 T cell receptor beta chains from one sample sequenced in a study of early T cells in non-severe SARS-CoV-2 infection. TCRdb passed the 5' RACE reads through MiXCR, listing each CDR3 protein once. The sample has tens of thousands of distinct CDR3 sequences; 3.5% to 5.5% are singletons. The sample consisted of whole blood, taken at baseline. The receptors were gathered from an adult who was a healthcare worker with PCR-confirmed SARS-CoV-2 infection or an uninfected control (not recorded which).

Ten or more counts support this clonotype. This chain uses TRBV20-1 with TRBJ2-7; D is perhaps TRBD1 or TRBD2 (7 bases each). Trimming took 0 bases from V and 3 from J, leaving 15 bases between them. The CDR3 extends over 15 amino acids. CDR1 is DFQATT, CDR2 SNEGSKA, per germline (reference sequence). The CDR3 nucleotides read TGCAGTGCTAGAGATCAGGGGGGGAAAATCTACGAGCAGTACTTC. It specifies CSARDQGGKIYEQYF.

This clonotype was observed many times. The chain links TRBV20-1 to TRBJ2-5; no definite D call. Germline V gives CDR1 DFQATT, CDR2 SNEGSKA (reference sequence). The ends were cut back, 2 bases at V and 3 bases at J, with 7 bases in the middle. The CDR3 runs 12 residues. CDR3 protein: CSARWQKETQYF. DNA for the CDR3: TGCAGTGCTAGATGGCAGAAAGAGACCCAGTACTTC.

This clonotype was seen repeatedly, ten times or more. The chain has TRBV2 and TRBJ2-1; D unresolved. The CDR3 runs to 14 residues. V lost 6 bases, J lost 4 bases, and 13 bases lay in between. Germline assignment: CDR1 SNHLY and CDR2 FYNNEI. The DNA of the CDR3 is TGTGCCAGCAGCCCCGAGGCCATTTACAATGAGCAGTTCTTC. Translation gives CASSPEAIYNEQFF.

In the case of this clonotype: It may be a read error: a sequence one base away is much more abundant. The V and J genes are TRBV7-2 and TRBJ2-4; possible D gene TRBD2, 6 bases. From germline, CDR1 is SGHTA and CDR2 FQGNSA. The CDR3 runs 16 residues. CDR3 DNA sequence: TGTGCCAGCAGCTTAGATAGCGGCCTAGCCAAAAACATTCGGTACTTC. As protein: CASSLDSGLAKNIRYF. The full variable domain, completed using reference TRBV7-2 and TRBJ2-4, is GAGVSQSPSNKVTEKGKDVELRCDPISGHTALYWYRQSLGQGLEFLIYFQGNSAPDKSGLPSDRFSAERTGGSVSTLTIQRTQQEDSAVYLCASSLDSGLAKNIRYFGAGTRLSVL.

Sample share makes this clonotype medium-sized. This chain connects TRBV5-1 to TRBJ1-1, with D unresolved. This CDR3 contains 13 residues. V was shortened by 3 bases and J by 4 bases, with 10 bases between the two germline ends. From germline, CDR1 is SGHRS and CDR2 YFSETQ. In DNA, the CDR3 is TGCGCCAGCAGCTCGGATATCAGCACTGAAGCTTTCTTT. Translation: CASSSDISTEAFF.

This clonotype was seen at least ten times. J is TRBJ2-5 and V is TRBV28, with a tentative D call TRBD1 (5 bases). Germline V gene sequence: CDR1 MDHEN, CDR2 SYDVKM. The CDR3 has 11 amino acids. Trimming cost V 5 bases and J 7 bases, with 8 bases left between them. The CDR3 DNA follows: TGTGCCAGCAGTGAAGACAGGACCCAGTACTTC. Translating gives CASSEDRTQYF.

This clonotype was seen ten or more times. The chain uses TRBV19 and TRBJ1-2; no reliable D call. Looked up from germline, CDR1 is LNHDA and CDR2 is SQIVND (reference sequence). The CDR3 sequence is 15 residues long. V dropped 7 bases and J dropped 0 bases, with 15 bases sitting between them. CDR3 sequence (DNA): TGTGCCAGTACCAAGTCCCCAGAAGCTAACTATGGCTACACCTTC. This gives the protein CASTKSPEANYGYTF.

The V and J genes are TRBV25-1 and TRBJ2-3; no reliable D call. This CDR3 has 11 amino acids. Per germline, CDR1 MGHDK and CDR2 SYGVNS. V was pared by 4 bases and J by 6 bases, with 5 bases between. CDR3 DNA sequence: TGTGCCAGCAGTGTAACGGATACGCAGTATTTT. As protein: CASSVTDTQYF.

This clonotype was observed a few times. The gene calls are TRBV2 and TRBJ2-5; a possible D gene is TRBD2 (5 bases). The germline CDR1 and CDR2 sequences are SNHLY and FYNNEI. This CDR3 has 14 residues. With 3 bases removed from V and 2 bases from J, the gap between germline ends came to 10 bases. CDR3 DNA: TGTGCCAGCAGTGAGATAGCGTTTCAAGAGACCCAGTACTTC. Its protein is CASSEIAFQETQYF.

The table lists this clonotype with many counts. CDR3 protein: CASTQNGLLNEKLFF. The CDR3 DNA reads as TGTGCCAGTACCCAGAATGGACTGCTTAATGAAAAACTGTTTTTT. This chain uses TRBV19 with TRBJ1-4; no clear D. The CDR3 is made up of 15 amino acids. Trimming took 7 bases from V and 4 from J, leaving 16 bases between them. CDR1 LNHDA and CDR2 SQIVND come from the germline V gene (reference sequence). Full variable domain (outside the CDR3, taken from reference TRBV19 and TRBJ1-4): DGGITQSPKYLFRKEGQNVTLSCEQNLNHDAMYWYRQDPGQGLRLIYYSQIVNDFQKGDIAEGYSVSREKKESFPLTVTSAQKNPTAFYLCASTQNGLLNEKLFFGSGTQLSVL.

This clonotype occurred many times. The chain joins TRBV7-3 to TRBJ2-5, with D unresolved. CDR1 SGHTA and CDR2 FQGTGA come from the germline V gene. The CDR3 spans 13 residues. V was shortened by 1 base and J by 4 bases, with 7 bases between the two germline ends. The CDR3 region is CASSLREGETQYF. For the CDR3, the DNA is TGTGCCAGCAGCTTAAGGGAAGGAGAGACCCAGTACTTC.

This clonotype has only a few counts. The CDR3 protein is CASSLGAGAQPQHF. The CDR3 nucleotides are TGTGCCAGCAGCTTAGGGGCCGGGGCTCAGCCCCAGCATTTT. The rearrangement links TRBV7-8 to TRBJ1-5; the D gene is possibly TRBD1 (5 bases). Per germline, CDR1 SGHVS and CDR2 FQNEAQ. V was trimmed by 1 base and J by 6 bases, leaving 10 bases between them. The CDR3 has 14 residues.

This clonotype was observed many times. The chain combines TRBV6-1 with TRBJ2-6, with D maybe TRBD2 (5 bases). The CDR3 runs to 15 residues. The V gene lost 7 bases and the J gene lost 0 bases, with 10 bases spanning the gap. Germline CDR1 is MNHNS and CDR2 is SASEGT. CDR3 sequence: CASKGDRSGANVLTF. The CDR3 DNA is TGTGCCAGCAAGGGAGATCGCTCTGGGGCCAACGTCCTGACTTTC.

This clonotype was picked up many times. The rearrangement links TRBV6-4 to TRBJ2-1; 11 bases align to TRBD2. After removal of 2 bases from V and 4 bases from J, the junction contained 7 bases not matched to a gene. CDR1 MRHNA and CDR2 SNTAGT come from the germline V gene. The CDR3 contains 17 residues. CDR3 sequence: CASSDPTSGILYNEQFF. The CDR3, as DNA: TGTGCCAGCAGTGACCCGACTAGCGGGATCCTTTACAATGAGCAGTTCTTC.

At least ten counts were recorded for this clonotype. This sequence joins TRBV4-2 and TRBJ1-1; 9 bases fit TRBD1. J gave up 6 bases and V 0 bases, and 5 bases lay outside the gene matches. The CDR3 sequence is 15 residues long. Germline loops: CDR1 LGHNA, CDR2 YNFKEQ. CDR3 amino acids: CASSQEGTGRPEAFF. CDR3 DNA: TGTGCCAGCAGCCAAGAAGGGACAGGGCGGCCTGAAGCTTTCTTT.

This clonotype was observed many times. This sequence joins TRBV18 and TRBJ1-2; 7 bases fit TRBD1. The germline gives CDR1 KGHSH, CDR2 LQKENI. J was trimmed by 2 bases and V by 3 bases; bases with no gene match: 3. The CDR3 spans 14 residues. As DNA, the CDR3 is TGTGCCAGCTCACCCGACAGGGAGAACTATGGCTACACCTTC. The encoded protein is CASSPDRENYGYTF.

The chain uses TRBV2 and TRBJ1-5; possible D gene TRBD1, 5 bases. This CDR3 comprises 13 residues. Germline CDR1 SNHLY, CDR2 FYNNEI. V was cut by 4 bases and J by 4 bases, with 8 bases left in between. CDR3 coding DNA: TGTGCCAGCAGTGTAGGGGAAAATCAGCCCCAGCATTTT. Translating it yields CASSVGENQPQHF.